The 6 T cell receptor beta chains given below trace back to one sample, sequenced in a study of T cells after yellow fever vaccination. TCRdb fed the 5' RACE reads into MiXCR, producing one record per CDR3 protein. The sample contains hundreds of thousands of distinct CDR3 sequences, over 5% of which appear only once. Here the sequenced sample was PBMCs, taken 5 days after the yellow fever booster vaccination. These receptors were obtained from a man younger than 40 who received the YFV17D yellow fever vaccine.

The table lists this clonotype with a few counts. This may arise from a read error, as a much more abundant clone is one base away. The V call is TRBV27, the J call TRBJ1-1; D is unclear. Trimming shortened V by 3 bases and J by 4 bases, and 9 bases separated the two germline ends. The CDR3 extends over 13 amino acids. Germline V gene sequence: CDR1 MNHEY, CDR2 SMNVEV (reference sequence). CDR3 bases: TGTGCCAGCAGTTTTGGGCGGGGCACTGAAGCTTTCTTT. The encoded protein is CASSFGRGTEAFF.

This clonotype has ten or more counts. The CDR3 spells CSARTGGALLETQYF. The CDR3 coding sequence is TGCAGCGCCCGGACGGGGGGGGCGCTTTTAGAGACCCAGTACTTC. The chain combines TRBV29-1 with TRBJ2-5; 8 nucleotides line up with TRBD2. CDR1 and CDR2 (germline): SQVTM, ANQGSEA. The V and J ends lost 7 bases and 4 bases, in that order; junction bases with no gene match: 14. CDR3 length: 15 amino acids. Combining the CDR3 with reference TRBV29-1 and TRBJ2-5 gives the whole variable domain SAVISQKPSRDICQRGTSLTIQCQVDSQVTMMFWYRQQPGQSLTLIATANQGSEATYESGFVIDKFPISRPNLTFSTLTVSNMSPEDSSIYLCSARTGGALLETQYFGPGTRLLVL.

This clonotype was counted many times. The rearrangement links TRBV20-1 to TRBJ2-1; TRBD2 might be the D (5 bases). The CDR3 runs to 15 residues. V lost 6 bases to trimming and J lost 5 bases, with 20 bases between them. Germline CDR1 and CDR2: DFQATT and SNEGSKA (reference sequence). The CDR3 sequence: CSAPGNPSMDNEQFF. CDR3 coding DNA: TGCAGTGCCCCCGGGAACCCGAGCATGGACAATGAGCAGTTCTTC.

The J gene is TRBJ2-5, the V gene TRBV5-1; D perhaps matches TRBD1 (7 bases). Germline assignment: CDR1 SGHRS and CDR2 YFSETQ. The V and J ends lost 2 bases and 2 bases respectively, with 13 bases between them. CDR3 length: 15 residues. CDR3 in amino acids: CASSLAAGQQETQYF. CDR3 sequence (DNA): TGCGCCAGCAGCTTAGCCGCGGGACAGCAAGAGACCCAGTACTTC.

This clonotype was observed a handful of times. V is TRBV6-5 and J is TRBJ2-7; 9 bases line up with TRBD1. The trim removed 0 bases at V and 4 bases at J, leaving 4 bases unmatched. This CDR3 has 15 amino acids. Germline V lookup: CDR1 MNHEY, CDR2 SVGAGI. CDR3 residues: CASSYSLGQGYEQYF. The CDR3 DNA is TGTGCCAGCAGTTACTCATTAGGACAGGGGTACGAGCAGTACTTC.

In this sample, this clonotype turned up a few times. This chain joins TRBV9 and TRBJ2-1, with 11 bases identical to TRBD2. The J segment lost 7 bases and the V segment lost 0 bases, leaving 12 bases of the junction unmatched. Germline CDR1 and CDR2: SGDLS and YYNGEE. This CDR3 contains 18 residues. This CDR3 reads CASSVAREGLADPNEQFF. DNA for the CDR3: TGTGCCAGCAGCGTAGCTAGGGAGGGACTAGCGGACCCTAATGAGCAGTTCTTC.